The 13 T cell receptor beta chains below come from one sample, sequenced in a study of regulatory T cells in long-lasting Graves disease. Time point given: persistent/refractory GD, antithyroid drugs over 5 years with positive TRAb. Preparation of the TCR library used RNA extracted from PBMCs. CDR3-region Arm-PCR and iRepertoire HTBI primers produced the TCR beta libraries. TCRdb independently ran MiXCR on the multiplex PCR reads; one entry per CDR3 protein. The repertoire holds almost 350,000 distinct CDR3 sequences, with less than 20% as singletons. This specimen was peripheral blood mononuclear cells (PBMCs), taken when the disease was refractory, from a patient treated with antithyroid drugs. The origin of the receptors is a female donor with Graves disease.

This clonotype has ten or more counts. The gene calls are TRBV2 and TRBJ1-4; TRBD1 is a possible D gene (5 bases). V was clipped by 9 bases and J by 8 bases, with 16 bases between them. The CDR3 consists of 13 residues. Germline CDR1 SNHLY, CDR2 FYNNEI. The CDR3 DNA sequence: TGTGCCAGTACGGGGCGGGGGTCGGAAAAACTGTTTTTT. Translation gives CASTGRGSEKLFF.

This clonotype was seen a few times. This chain uses TRBV4-1 with TRBJ1-6; 7 positions match TRBD1. The CDR3 runs to 15 residues. The ends lost 4 bases at V and 7 bases at J; junction bases unmatched: 7. CDR1 and CDR2 from the germline V gene are MGHRA and YSYEKL. In DNA form, the CDR3 reads TGCGCCAGCAGCCCGAGGGGACAGAGGAATTCACCCCTCCACTTT. Translated: CASSPRGQRNSPLHF.

The chain couples TRBV6-2 or TRBV6-3 to TRBJ1-5, with 7 bases that match TRBD1. J lost 5 bases, V lost 5 bases, and 6 bases had no gene match. This CDR3 region has 14 residues. Germline-derived CDR1 and CDR2 are MNHEY and SVGEGT. CDR3 in amino acids: CASSTWQGDQPQHF. In DNA, the CDR3 is TGTGCCAGCAGTACGTGGCAGGGGGATCAGCCCCAGCATTTT.

The V and J genes are TRBV7-3 and TRBJ1-5, with D unresolved. This CDR3 contains 15 residues. Germline CDR1 SGHTA, CDR2 FQGTGA. With 1 base removed from V and 4 bases from J, the gap between germline ends came to 11 bases. The CDR3 DNA is TGTGCCAGCAGCTTAAGCGGAGCCCCGAATCAGCCCCAGCATTTT. This translates into CASSLSGAPNQPQHF.

Only a few counts were recorded for this clonotype. The genes are TRBV3-1 and TRBJ1-3; D is perhaps TRBD1 (5 bases). Germline assignment: CDR1 LGHDT and CDR2 YNNKEL (reference sequence). CDR3 size: 15 residues. V dropped 6 bases and J dropped 0 bases, with 12 bases sitting between them. CDR3 DNA: TGTGCCAGCAGTGAAACGAGGGGCTCTGGAAACACCATATATTTT. Translation gives CASSETRGSGNTIYF.

This clonotype was picked up many times. The chain employs TRBV28 and TRBJ2-5; D possibly matches TRBD1 or TRBD2 (5 bases each). CDR3 length equals 15 residues. Germline V lookup: CDR1 MDHEN, CDR2 SYDVKM. Trimming stripped 5 bases from V and 5 bases from J, with 18 bases between. The CDR3 region is CASSGPPPRDETQYF. CDR3 in DNA: TGTGCCAGCAGTGGACCTCCTCCGAGGGACGAGACCCAGTACTTC.

This clonotype came up a few times. This sequence joins TRBV7-2 and TRBJ2-7; D call uncertain. This CDR3 has 14 residues. From germline, CDR1 is SGHTA and CDR2 FQGNSA. The germline V and J ends were trimmed by 7 bases and 5 bases, with 18 bases remaining between them. The chain's CDR3 is CASTTQNRIHEQYF. CDR3 DNA: TGTGCCAGCACCACCCAAAATAGGATCCACGAGCAGTACTTC. Looking up the rest from reference TRBV7-2 and TRBJ2-7 gives the full variable domain: GAGVSQSPSNKVTEKGKDVELRCDPISGHTALYWYRQSLGQGLEFLIYFQGNSAPDKSGLPSDRFSAERTGGSVSTLTIQRTQQEDSAVYLCASTTQNRIHEQYFGPGTRLTVT.

V usage is TRBV4-2 and J usage is TRBJ2-5; D is possibly TRBD2 (7 bases). The CDR3 is made up of 15 amino acids. Deletions cut 4 bases from V and 4 bases from J, with 16 bases between. CDR1 is LGHNA, CDR2 YNFKEQ, per germline. As DNA, the CDR3 is TGTGCCAGCAGCCGCAACCTAGGGGGGGGAGAGACCCAGTACTTC. Translating gives CASSRNLGGGETQYF.

As for this clonotype: This clone may be a read error of a much larger clone one base away. V is TRBV7-3 and J is TRBJ2-5; 11 bases line up with TRBD2. Germline lookup yields CDR1 SGHTA and CDR2 FQGTGA. The CDR3 length is 17 residues. CDR3 bases: TGTCCCAGCAGCTCACAACCGGGACTAGCGGAACAAGAGACCCAGTACTTC. The encoded protein is CPSSSQPGLAEQETQYF.

This clonotype was detected ten times or more. V and J are TRBV7-9 and TRBJ1-5; possible D gene TRBD1, 6 bases. Trimming removed 0 bases at V and 3 bases at J, with 15 bases between. Germline CDR1 and CDR2: SEHNR and FQNEAQ (reference sequence). This CDR3 is built from 17 residues. As DNA, the CDR3 is TGTGCCAGCAGCTTAGCCCCCCACAGGGCAGCCAATCAGCCCCAGCATTTT. Its protein is CASSLAPHRAANQPQHF.

V is TRBV6-1 and J is TRBJ1-1; perhaps TRBD1 as D (5 bases). The V gene lost 4 bases and the J gene lost 1 base, with 7 bases spanning the gap. Germline lookup yields CDR1 MNHNS and CDR2 SASEGT. CDR3 length: 13 amino acids. The CDR3 sequence is CASSGGTNTEAFF. The CDR3 DNA sequence: TGTGCCAGCAGTGGGGGCACGAACACTGAAGCTTTCTTT.

The V gene is TRBV28, the J gene TRBJ1-5; weak D call: TRBD1 (6 bases). The germline V and J ends were trimmed by 2 bases and 5 bases, with 13 bases remaining between them. The V gene's germline CDR1 is MDHEN and CDR2 SYDVKM. The CDR3 covers 15 residues. Here the CDR3 reads CASSLRDRYYQPQHF. The CDR3 bases are TGTGCCAGCAGTTTACGTGACAGGTACTATCAGCCCCAGCATTTT.

This clonotype was seen only a few times. This chain connects TRBV6-1 to TRBJ1-2, with D unresolved. The V gene lost 6 bases and the J gene lost 2 bases, with 10 bases spanning the gap. CDR1 MNHNS and CDR2 SASEGT come from the germline V gene. CDR3 length: 13 residues. This CDR3 reads CASRHPLNYGYTF. CDR3 DNA: TGTGCCAGCAGGCACCCTTTAAACTATGGCTACACCTTC.